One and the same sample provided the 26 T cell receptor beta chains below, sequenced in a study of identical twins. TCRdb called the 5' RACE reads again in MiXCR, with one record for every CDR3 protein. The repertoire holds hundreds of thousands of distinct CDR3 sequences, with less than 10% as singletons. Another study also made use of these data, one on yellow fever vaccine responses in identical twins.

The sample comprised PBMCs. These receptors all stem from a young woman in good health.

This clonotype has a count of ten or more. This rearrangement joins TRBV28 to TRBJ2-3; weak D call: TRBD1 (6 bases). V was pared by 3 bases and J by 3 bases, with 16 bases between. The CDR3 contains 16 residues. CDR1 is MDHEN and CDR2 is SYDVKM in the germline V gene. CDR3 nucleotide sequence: TGTGCCAGCAGTTTTGGGGGCTTAGCAGGAACAGATACGCAGTATTTT. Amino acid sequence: CASSFGGLAGTDTQYF. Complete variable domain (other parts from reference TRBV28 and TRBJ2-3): DVKVTQSSRYLVKRTGEKVFLECVQDMDHENMFWYRQDPGLGLRLIYFSYDVKMKEKGDIPEGYSVSREKKERFSLILESASTNQTSMYLCASSFGGLAGTDTQYFGPGTRLTVL.

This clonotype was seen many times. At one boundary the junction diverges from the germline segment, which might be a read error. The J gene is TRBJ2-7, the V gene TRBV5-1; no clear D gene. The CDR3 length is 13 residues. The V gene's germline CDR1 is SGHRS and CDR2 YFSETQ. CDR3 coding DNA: TGTGCCAGCAGCTTAGGGCTTCCATACGAGCAGTACTTC. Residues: CASSLGLPYEQYF. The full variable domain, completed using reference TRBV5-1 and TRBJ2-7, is KAGVTQTPRYLIKTRGQQVTLSCSPISGHRSVSWYQQTPGQGLQFLFEYFSETQRNKGNFPGRFSGRQFSNSRSEMNVSTLELGDSALYLCASSLGLPYEQYFGPGTRLTVT.

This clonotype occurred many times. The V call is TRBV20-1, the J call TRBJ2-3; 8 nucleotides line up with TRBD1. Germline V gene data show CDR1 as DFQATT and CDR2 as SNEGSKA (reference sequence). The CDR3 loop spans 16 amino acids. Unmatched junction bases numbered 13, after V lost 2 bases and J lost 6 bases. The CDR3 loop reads CSARIRDRFTQDTQYF. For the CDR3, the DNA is TGCAGTGCTAGAATCCGGGACAGGTTTACACAGGATACGCAGTATTTT.

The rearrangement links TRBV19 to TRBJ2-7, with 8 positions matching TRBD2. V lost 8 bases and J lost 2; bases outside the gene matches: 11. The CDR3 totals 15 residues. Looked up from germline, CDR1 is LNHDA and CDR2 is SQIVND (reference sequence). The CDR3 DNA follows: TGTGCCAGTTCGGGGGGACCGGGACTAGCCTACGAGCAGTACTTC. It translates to CASSGGPGLAYEQYF.

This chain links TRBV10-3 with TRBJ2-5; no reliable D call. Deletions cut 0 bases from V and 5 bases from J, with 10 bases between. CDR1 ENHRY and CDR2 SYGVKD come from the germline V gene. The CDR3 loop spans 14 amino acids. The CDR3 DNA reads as TGTGCCATCAGTGAGTCTGAGTGGGCGGAGACCCAGTACTTC. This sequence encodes CAISESEWAETQYF.

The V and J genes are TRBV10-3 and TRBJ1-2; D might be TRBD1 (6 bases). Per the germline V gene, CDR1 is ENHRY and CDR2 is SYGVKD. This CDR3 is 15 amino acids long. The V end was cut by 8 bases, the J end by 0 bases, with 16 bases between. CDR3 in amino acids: CAIRTRGKTNYGYTF. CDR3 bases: TGTGCCATCCGAACGAGGGGGAAGACTAACTATGGCTACACCTTC.

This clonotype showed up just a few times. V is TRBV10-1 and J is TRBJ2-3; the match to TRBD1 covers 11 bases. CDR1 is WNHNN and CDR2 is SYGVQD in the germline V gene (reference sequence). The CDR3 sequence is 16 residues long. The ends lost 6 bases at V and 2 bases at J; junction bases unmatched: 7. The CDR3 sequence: CASREGTGGNTDTQYF. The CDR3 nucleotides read TGCGCCAGCAGGGAAGGGACAGGGGGAAACACAGATACGCAGTATTTT.

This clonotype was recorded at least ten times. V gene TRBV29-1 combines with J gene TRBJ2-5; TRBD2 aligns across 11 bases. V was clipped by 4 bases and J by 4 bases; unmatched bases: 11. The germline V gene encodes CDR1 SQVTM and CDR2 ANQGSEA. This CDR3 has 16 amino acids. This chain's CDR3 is CSVVPNSGRARETQYF. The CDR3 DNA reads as TGCAGCGTTGTCCCTAATAGCGGGAGGGCCCGAGAGACCCAGTACTTC.

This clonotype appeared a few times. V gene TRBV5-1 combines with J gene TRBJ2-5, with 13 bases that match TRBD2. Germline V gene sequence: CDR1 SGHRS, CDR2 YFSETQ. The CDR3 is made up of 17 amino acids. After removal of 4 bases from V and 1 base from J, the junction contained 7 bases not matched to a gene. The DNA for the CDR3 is TGCGCCAGCAGCACAGGGACTAGCGGGACCCTCCAAGAGACCCAGTACTTC. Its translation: CASSTGTSGTLQETQYF.

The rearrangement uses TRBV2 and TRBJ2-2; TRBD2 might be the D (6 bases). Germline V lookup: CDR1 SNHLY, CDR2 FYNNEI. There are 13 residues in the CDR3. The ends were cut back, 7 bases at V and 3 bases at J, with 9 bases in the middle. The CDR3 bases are TGTGCCAGCATCGGGGGATACACCGGGGAGCTGTTTTTT. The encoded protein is CASIGGYTGELFF.

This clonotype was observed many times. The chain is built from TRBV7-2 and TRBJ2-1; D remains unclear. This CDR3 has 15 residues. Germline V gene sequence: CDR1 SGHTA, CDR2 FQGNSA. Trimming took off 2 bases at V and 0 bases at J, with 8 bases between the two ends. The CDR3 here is CASSLSAGSYNEQFF. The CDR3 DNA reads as TGTGCCAGCAGCTTATCGGCAGGCTCCTACAATGAGCAGTTCTTC.

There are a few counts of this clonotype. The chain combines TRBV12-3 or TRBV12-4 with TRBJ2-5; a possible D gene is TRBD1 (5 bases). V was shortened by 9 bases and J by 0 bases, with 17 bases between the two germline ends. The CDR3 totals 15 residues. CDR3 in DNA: TGTGCCAGTGGGCTTGGGGCAGAGAACCAAGAGACCCAGTACTTC. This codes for CASGLGAENQETQYF.

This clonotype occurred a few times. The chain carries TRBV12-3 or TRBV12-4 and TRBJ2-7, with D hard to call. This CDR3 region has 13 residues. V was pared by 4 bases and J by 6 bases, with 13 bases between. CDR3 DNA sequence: TGTGCCAGCAGTTCCCGTCCGGGCGGCGAGCAGTACTTC. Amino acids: CASSSRPGGEQYF.

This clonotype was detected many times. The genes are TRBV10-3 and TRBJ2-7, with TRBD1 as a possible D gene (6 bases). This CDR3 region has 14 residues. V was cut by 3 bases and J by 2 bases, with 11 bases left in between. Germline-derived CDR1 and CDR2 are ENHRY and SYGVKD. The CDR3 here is CAISDHRVTYEQYF. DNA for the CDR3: TGTGCCATCAGTGATCACAGGGTCACCTACGAGCAGTACTTC.

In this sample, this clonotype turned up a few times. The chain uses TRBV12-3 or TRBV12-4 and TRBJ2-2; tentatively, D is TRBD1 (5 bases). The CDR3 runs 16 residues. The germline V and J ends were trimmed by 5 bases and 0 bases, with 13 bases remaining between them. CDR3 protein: CASSPLLRANTGELFF. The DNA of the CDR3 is TGTGCCAGCAGTCCCTTACTCAGGGCGAACACCGGGGAGCTGTTTTTT.

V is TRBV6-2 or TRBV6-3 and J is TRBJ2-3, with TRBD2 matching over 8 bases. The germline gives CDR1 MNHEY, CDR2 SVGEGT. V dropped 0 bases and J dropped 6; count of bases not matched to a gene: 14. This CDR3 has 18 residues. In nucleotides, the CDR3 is TGTGCCAGCAGTTACTCCTCAAGCGGGAGCGACCCGGCGGATACGCAGTATTTT. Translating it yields CASSYSSSGSDPADTQYF.

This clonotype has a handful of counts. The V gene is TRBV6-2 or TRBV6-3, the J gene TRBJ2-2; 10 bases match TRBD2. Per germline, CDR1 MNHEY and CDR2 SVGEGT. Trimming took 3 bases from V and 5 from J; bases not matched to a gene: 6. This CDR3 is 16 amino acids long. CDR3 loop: CASSYAGLAVTGELFF. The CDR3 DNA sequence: TGTGCCAGCAGTTATGCCGGACTAGCGGTTACCGGGGAGCTGTTTTTT.

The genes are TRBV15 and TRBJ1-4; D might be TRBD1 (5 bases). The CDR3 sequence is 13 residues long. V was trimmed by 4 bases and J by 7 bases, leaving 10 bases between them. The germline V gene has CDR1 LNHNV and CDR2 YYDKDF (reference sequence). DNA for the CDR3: TGTGCCACCAGCACGGGGCGGGGTGAAAAACTGTTTTTT. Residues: CATSTGRGEKLFF.

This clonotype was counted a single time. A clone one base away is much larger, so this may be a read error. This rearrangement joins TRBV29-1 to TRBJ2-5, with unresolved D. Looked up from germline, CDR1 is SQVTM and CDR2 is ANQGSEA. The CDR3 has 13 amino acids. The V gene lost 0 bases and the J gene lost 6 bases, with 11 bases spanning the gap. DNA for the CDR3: TGCAGCGTTGAAGATTCCGCCGCTAAGACCCAGTACTTC. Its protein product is CSVEDSAAKTQYF. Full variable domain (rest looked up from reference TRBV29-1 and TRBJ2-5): SAVISQKPSRDICQRGTSLTIQCQVDSQVTMMFWYRQQPGQSLTLIATANQGSEATYESGFVIDKFPISRPNLTFSTLTVSNMSPEDSSIYLCSVEDSAAKTQYFGPGTRLLVL.

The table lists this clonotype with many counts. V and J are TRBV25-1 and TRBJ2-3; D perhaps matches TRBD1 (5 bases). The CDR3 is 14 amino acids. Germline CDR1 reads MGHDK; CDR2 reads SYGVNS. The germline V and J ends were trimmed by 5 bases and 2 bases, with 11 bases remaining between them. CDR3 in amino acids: CASSRAGITDTQYF. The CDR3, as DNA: TGTGCCAGCAGTAGGGCAGGGATCACAGATACGCAGTATTTT.

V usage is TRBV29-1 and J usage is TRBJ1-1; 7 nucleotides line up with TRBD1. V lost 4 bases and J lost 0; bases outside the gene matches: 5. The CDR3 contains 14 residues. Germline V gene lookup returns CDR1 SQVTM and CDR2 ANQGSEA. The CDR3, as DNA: TGCAGCGTTGCCGGGACAGACATGAACACTGAAGCTTTCTTT. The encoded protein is CSVAGTDMNTEAFF.

Written as DNA, the CDR3 is TGCAGCGTTGAAGCCCCCGGGGGGTACGAGCAGTACTTC. This sequence encodes CSVEAPGGYEQYF. The chain combines TRBV29-1 with TRBJ2-7; 7 nucleotides match TRBD2. Germline V gene data show CDR1 as SQVTM and CDR2 as ANQGSEA. V lost 1 base to trimming and J lost 4 bases; unmatched junction nucleotides: 4. The CDR3 runs to 13 residues.

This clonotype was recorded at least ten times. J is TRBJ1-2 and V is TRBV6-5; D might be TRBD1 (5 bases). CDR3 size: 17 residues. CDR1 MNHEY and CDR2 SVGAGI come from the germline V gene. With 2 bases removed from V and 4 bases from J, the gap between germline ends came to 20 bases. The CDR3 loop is CASSYPVGAHGSYGYTF. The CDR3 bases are TGTGCCAGCAGTTACCCCGTCGGGGCCCACGGGAGCTATGGCTACACCTTC.

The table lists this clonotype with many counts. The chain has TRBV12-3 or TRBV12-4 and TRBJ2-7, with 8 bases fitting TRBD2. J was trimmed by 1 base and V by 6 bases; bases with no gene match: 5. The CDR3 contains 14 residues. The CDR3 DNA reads TGTGCCAGCAGGGTAGCGGGGACGTCCTACGAGCAGTACTTC. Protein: CASRVAGTSYEQYF.

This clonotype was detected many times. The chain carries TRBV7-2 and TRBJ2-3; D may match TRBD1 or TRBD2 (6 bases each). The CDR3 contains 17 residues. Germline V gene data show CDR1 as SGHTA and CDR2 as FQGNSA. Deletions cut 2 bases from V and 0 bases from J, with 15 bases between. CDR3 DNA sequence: TGTGCCAGCAGCTTATTACACGGGGGCCCTAGCACAGATACGCAGTATTTT. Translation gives CASSLLHGGPSTDTQYF.

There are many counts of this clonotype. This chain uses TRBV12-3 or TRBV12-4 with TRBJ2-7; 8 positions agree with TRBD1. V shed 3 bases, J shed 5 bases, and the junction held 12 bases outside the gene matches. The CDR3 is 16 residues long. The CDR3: CASSLASGQGGNEQYF. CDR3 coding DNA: TGTGCCAGCAGTTTGGCCTCTGGACAGGGAGGCAACGAGCAGTACTTC.